This T cell receptor (beta chain) was found in a study of cytomegalovirus exposure and HLA in healthy donors. The V gene's germline CDR1 is SGHNT and CDR2 YYREEE (reference sequence). CDR3 length: 12 amino acids. After removal of 6 bases from V and 5 bases from J, the junction contained 3 bases not matched to a gene. With respect to this clone: The antigen remains unidentified.

General study results and limits: Most CMV-associated TCR beta chains were later found to appear HLA-restricted.

A multiplex PCR was run with 60 Vbeta primers and 13 Jbeta primers. How the authors handled the data: Later reanalysis found approximately 76 million unique TCR beta chains, around 10 million of them shared. Assay used: immunoSEQ multiplex PCR; TCRdb lists only in-frame clones, some missing. D and trimming come from the DNA, and the V and J calls and clone size come from that table. This sample has about 110,000 clones; 73% occur once, and the top ten carry over 7.5%. This receptor was identified in a man in his forties or fifties in good health and CMV-seronegative. The gene calls are TRBV5-4 and TRBJ1-2, with TRBD1 matching over 8 bases. Sequencing was carried out using PBMCs. The CDR3 protein is CASTTGGYGYTF. In DNA form, the CDR3 reads TGTGCCAGCACCACAGGGGGTTATGGCTACACCTTC.